This paragraph reports one T cell receptor (beta chain). The CDR3 loop spans 15 amino acids. Germline CDR1 MNHEY, CDR2 SMNVEV (reference sequence). V lost 2 bases to trimming and J lost 1 base, with 12 bases between them. These data belong to a study of metastatic and nonmetastatic thyroid tumors. At the level of the study: Thyroid patients, malignant and benign, had repertoires compared across blood and tumor or nodule tissue.

TCRdb re-called the PCR reads through MiXCR. The repertoire holds around 20,000 clones, with roughly 29% as singletons. All patients were untreated before thyroid surgery. This sequence originates from a female donor with papillary thyroid cancer or a benign thyroid nodule (not recorded which). Some clones in this sample may be carry-over from other donors' samples. The chain carries TRBV27 and TRBJ2-7; D possibly corresponds to TRBD1 (5 bases). The specimen sequenced was blood. Here the CDR3 DNA reads TGTGCCAGCAGTTTAAGGGCCCAGGGTTCCTACGAGCAGTACTTC. Its protein is CASSLRAQGSYEQYF.